This T cell receptor beta chain was profiled in a study of CD8+ T cells in alopecia areata. Study background: Oral tofacitinib, 5 to 10 mg twice daily, was given in an open-label trial.

Deletions cut 5 bases from V and 2 bases from J, with 15 bases between. Germline CDR1 reads LNHDA; CDR2 reads SQIVND (reference sequence). The CDR3 length is 15 residues. Extracted RNA was reverse transcribed, and the resulting cDNA served as sequencing template. Data came from immunoSEQ multiplex PCR; TCRdb stores just in-frame clones and leaves some out. The sample has about 180,000 clones; roughly 60% are singletons. The sequence derives from a human donor with alopecia areata. The source material was CD4+ T cells sorted from blood, sampled at week 0. The chain is built from TRBV19 and TRBJ1-2, with D possibly matching TRBD1 (5 bases). The CDR3 DNA sequence: TGTGCCAGTAGTGAATCTTCGACAGCGAACTATGGCTACACCTTC. It is translated as CASSESSTANYGYTF.